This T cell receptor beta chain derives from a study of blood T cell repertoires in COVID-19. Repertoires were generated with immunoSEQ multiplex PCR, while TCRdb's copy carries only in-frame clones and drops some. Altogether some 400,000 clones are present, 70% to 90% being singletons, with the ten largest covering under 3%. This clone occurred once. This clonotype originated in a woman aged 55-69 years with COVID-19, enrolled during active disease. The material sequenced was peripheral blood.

The CDR3 reads CASSEGGVGQPQHF. The CDR3 DNA sequence: TGTGCCAGCAGTGAAGGGGGGGTTGGGCAGCCCCAGCATTTT. This chain connects TRBV2 to TRBJ1-5; tentative D call: TRBD1 (5 bases). CDR3 length equals 14 residues. Trimming removed 1 base from V and 7 bases from J, with 11 bases in between. Germline CDR1 SNHLY, CDR2 FYNNEI.